This paragraph reports one T cell receptor (beta chain). No antigen is known for it. These data belong to a study of tumor-infiltrating lymphocytes in primary liver carcinoma. Study conclusions and caveats: Compared with tumor region pairs, tumor-adjacent and tumor-blood pairs overlapped less.

This CDR3 is built from 15 residues. Germline V lookup: CDR1 GTSNPN, CDR2 SVGIG (reference sequence). The germline V and J ends were trimmed by 2 bases and 3 bases, with 14 bases remaining between them. Germline DNA was also extracted, and blood RNA was taken from unsorted whole blood. Constant-region priming of 500 ng total RNA yielded TCR beta cDNA. What produced the TCR beta libraries was three nested multiplex PCR rounds using slightly modified ARM-PCR. For about 11 cycles apiece, the opening two PCR rounds ran with TRBV1-TRBV30 forward primers and a C-beta reverse primer. A single record per CDR3 protein comes from TCRdb applying MiXCR to the multiplex PCR reads. The sample consists of about 300,000 distinct CDR3 sequences, roughly 60% of them appearing once.

The receptor comes from a man aged 40-49 years with primary liver carcinoma and hepatitis B virus infection. The genes are TRBV30 and TRBJ1-3, with D unclear. Sequencing was carried out using peripheral blood. The CDR3 bases are TGTGCCTGGAGTCAGGACGGAGGCTATGGAAACACCATATATTTT. This codes for CAWSQDGGYGNTIYF.